This T cell receptor (beta chain) was captured by sequencing in a study of T cells after yellow fever vaccination. The germline V gene encodes CDR1 LGHNA and CDR2 YNFKEQ. CDR3 size: 14 residues. Between the trimmed V and J ends, which lost 0 bases and 2 bases, there was a span of 8 bases. As for this clonotype: Its cognate antigen is unknown.

Study-wide findings and caveats: Boosting was followed by the reappearance of most primary-vaccination clones (under 97% CD4, about 90% CD8). Although the secondary response was weaker, it peaked faster, at day 5 versus 15. Abundant bulk-derived clonotypes could contaminate FACS-sorted repertoires.

Making TCR cDNA involved 5'RACE template switching, which added UMIs and a universal primer site. TCRdb independently ran MiXCR on the 5' RACE reads; one entry per CDR3 protein. The table shows fewer than 85,000 distinct CDR3 sequences, with roughly 7.4% occurring only once. The chain carries TRBV4-2 and TRBJ2-7; D may match TRBD1 or TRBD2 (5 bases each). The sample was CD8+ T cells sorted from PBMCs, taken on the day of the yellow fever booster vaccination. The clonotype comes from a man aged 30 to 39 who received the YFV17D yellow fever vaccine. CDR3 residues: CASSQDGDAYEQYF. The CDR3 bases are TGTGCCAGCAGCCAAGATGGGGACGCCTACGAGCAGTACTTC.